One TCR beta chain is described in this entry. Its antigen is currently unknown. Some clones are missing from TCRdb's copy, which holds only in-frame ones; the method was immunoSEQ multiplex PCR. The data show nearly 25,000 clones, about 95% seen once. These data are taken from a study of STAT3 mutations in large granular lymphocyte leukemia. CDR3 length equals 16 residues. J gave up 3 bases and V 0 bases, and 6 bases lay outside the gene matches. The V gene's germline CDR1 is LGHNA and CDR2 YSLEER. General study results and limits: In several patients, dominant TCR clone burden exceeded STAT3 mutant burden, suggesting STAT3 mutation arose secondarily. Every T-LGLL patient had at least one immunodominant TCRbeta clonotype. After therapy, about 30% of the 18 patients switched clonotypes, all new clones STAT3 wild type. Differing intervals and regimens complicate linking therapy response to clone burden.

Sequenced input: peripheral blood mononuclear cells. The receptor was derived from a man in his forties or fifties with T-cell large granular lymphocyte leukemia. Some clones in this sample may be carry-over from other donors' samples. This chain links TRBV4-3 with TRBJ2-3, with TRBD2 identical over 7 bases. The CDR3 nucleotides read TGCGCCAGCAGCCAAGAGCGGACTAGAAGTACAGATACGCAGTATTTT. Translating gives CASSQERTRSTDTQYF.